Shown below are 17 T cell receptor beta chains from a single sample sequenced in a study of T cell responses to AZD1222 COVID-19 vaccine. TCRdb's table, derived via immunoSEQ multiplex PCR, lists solely in-frame clones and lacks some. In the table there are approximately 150,000 clones, about 92% of which are singletons. This specimen consisted of peripheral blood, obtained on day 0 of AZD1222 vaccination. Source of these receptors: an adult in good health.

The chain is built from TRBV5-4 and TRBJ1-6, with 7 bases that match TRBD1. Germline-derived CDR1 and CDR2 are SGHNT and YYREEE (reference sequence). The CDR3 extends over 16 amino acids. V shed 3 bases, J shed 6 bases, and the junction held 9 bases outside the gene matches. The CDR3 spells CASSWAGGSGNSPLHF. CDR3 DNA: TGTGCCAGCAGCTGGGCAGGGGGGTCGGGTAATTCACCCCTCCACTTT.

This chain connects TRBV7-2 to TRBJ2-5; D is perhaps TRBD1 or TRBD2 (6 bases each). The CDR3 consists of 16 residues. Germline CDR1 and CDR2: SGHTA and FQGNSA. Between the trimmed V and J ends, which lost 5 bases and 7 bases, there was a span of 23 bases. The chain's CDR3 is CASSPAASVGHRTQYF. The CDR3 coding sequence is TGTGCCAGCAGCCCGGCGGCTAGCGTGGGACATCGGACCCAGTACTTC.

The chain links TRBV5-8 to TRBJ1-1, with D possibly being TRBD1 (6 bases). Germline lookup yields CDR1 SGHTS and CDR2 YDEGEE. This CDR3 region has 17 residues. The V and J ends lost 4 bases and 6 bases respectively, with 25 bases between them. The CDR3: CASSPDEGARGGPEAFF. The CDR3 region has the DNA TGTGCCAGCAGCCCGGACGAAGGGGCCAGGGGTGGTCCTGAAGCTTTCTTT.

The rearrangement joins TRBV2 to TRBJ2-1; 9 bases agree with TRBD2. There are 19 residues in the CDR3. The V gene's germline CDR1 is SNHLY and CDR2 FYNNEI. Trimming took 6 bases from V and 4 from J; bases not matched to a gene: 19. The CDR3 is CASRSGGGLAGEGYNEQFF. DNA for the CDR3: TGTGCCAGCAGGTCGGGTGGGGGCTTAGCGGGAGAAGGGTACAATGAGCAGTTCTTC.

J is TRBJ2-7 and V is TRBV12-5; no clear D gene. This CDR3 region has 13 residues. V was clipped by 6 bases and J by 2 bases, with 11 bases between them. The germline gives CDR1 LGHNT, CDR2 FRNRAP. CDR3 in amino acids: CASGTTGAYEQYF. The CDR3 DNA reads as TGTGCTAGTGGCACGACGGGTGCCTACGAGCAGTACTTC.

This clone was counted once. The chain uses TRBV9 and TRBJ2-1; D possibly corresponds to TRBD2 (6 bases). CDR1 is SGDLS, CDR2 YYNGEE, per germline. The germline V and J ends were trimmed by 4 bases and 5 bases, with 19 bases remaining between them. CDR3 length: 16 amino acids. CDR3 loop: CASSPGASVVDNEQFF. DNA of the CDR3: TGTGCCAGCAGCCCAGGAGCTAGCGTTGTGGACAATGAGCAGTTCTTC.

The V call is TRBV19, the J call TRBJ1-2, with D perhaps matching TRBD1 (6 bases). Germline V CDR1 and CDR2: LNHDA, SQIVND (reference sequence). The germline V and J ends were trimmed by 2 bases and 7 bases, with 11 bases remaining between them. The CDR3 is 13 amino acids. The CDR3: CASSIQGTGGYTF. CDR3 nucleotide sequence: TGTGCCAGTAGTATACAGGGGACCGGTGGCTACACCTTC.

This clone was recorded a few times. The chain couples TRBV6-4 to TRBJ2-3; no clear D gene. The germline CDR1 and CDR2 sequences are MRHNA and SNTAGT. V was trimmed by 6 bases and J by 0 bases, leaving 7 bases between them. This CDR3 contains 13 residues. The CDR3 coding sequence is TGTGCCAGCAGCGCCCGAAGCACAGATACGCAGTATTTT. Encoded protein: CASSARSTDTQYF.

In its sample, this clone was seen once. The rearrangement links TRBV5-4 to TRBJ1-2; 7 nucleotides align to TRBD1. Germline CDR1 and CDR2: SGHNT and YYREEE (reference sequence). V was clipped by 5 bases and J by 0 bases; unmatched bases: 7. CDR3 size: 15 residues. As DNA, the CDR3 is TGTGCCAGCAGAGTGAGGGGGCCCTCTAACTATGGCTACACCTTC. Amino acid sequence: CASRVRGPSNYGYTF.

The J gene is TRBJ2-7, the V gene TRBV3-1 (or the pseudogene TRBV3-2); D remains ambiguous. V was pared by 1 base and J by 2 bases, with 3 bases between. The CDR3 covers 12 residues. From germline, CDR1 is LGHDT and CDR2 YNNKEL (reference sequence). Here the CDR3 DNA reads TGTGCCAGCAGCCAAGCCACCTACGAGCAGTACTTC. As protein: CASSQATYEQYF.

This sequence joins TRBV2 and TRBJ1-4; no clear D gene. This CDR3 comprises 12 residues. Germline V gene data show CDR1 as SNHLY and CDR2 as FYNNEI. Trimming stripped 5 bases from V and 8 bases from J, with 9 bases between. This CDR3 is CASSSDFEKLFF. The CDR3 DNA reads as TGTGCCAGCAGTTCGGACTTCGAAAAACTGTTTTTT.

The genes are TRBV5-1 and TRBJ2-2, with D unclear. Between the trimmed V and J ends, which lost 0 bases and 0 bases, there was a span of 0 bases. This CDR3 has 13 residues. Germline lookup yields CDR1 SGHRS and CDR2 YFSETQ. CDR3 nucleotides: TGCGCCAGCAGCTTGGCGAACACCGGGGAGCTGTTTTTT. It codes for CASSLANTGELFF. Full variable domain (missing parts from reference TRBV5-1 and TRBJ2-2): KAGVTQTPRYLIKTRGQQVTLSCSPISGHRSVSWYQQTPGQGLQFLFEYFSETQRNKGNFPGRFSGRQFSNSRSEMNVSTLELGDSALYLCASSLANTGELFFGEGSRLTVL.

The V and J genes are TRBV5-5 and TRBJ2-1; D unresolved. CDR3 length: 12 residues. Trimming left V 3 bases short and J 6 bases short, with 7 bases between. Germline V gene lookup returns CDR1 SGHKS and CDR2 YYEKEE (reference sequence). For the CDR3, the DNA is TGTGCCAGCAGCTCCCATCTCAATGAGCAGTTCTTC. It translates to CASSSHLNEQFF. The full variable domain, with the rest looked up from reference TRBV5-5 and TRBJ2-1, is DAGVTQSPTHLIKTRGQQVTLRCSPISGHKSVSWYQQVLGQGPQFIFQYYEKEERGRGNFPDRFSARQFPNYSSELNVNALLLGDSALYLCASSSHLNEQFFGPGTRLTVL.

CDR3 region: CASSLQGASYEQYF. The CDR3 nucleotides are TGTGCCAGCAGTTTACAGGGGGCGTCCTACGAGCAGTACTTC. V gene TRBV27 combines with J gene TRBJ2-7; the match to TRBD1 covers 8 bases. The length of the CDR3 is 14 residues. The V gene end was trimmed by 2 bases and the J gene end by 1 base; junction bases not matched to a gene: 1. Germline CDR1 and CDR2: MNHEY and SMNVEV (reference sequence).

This clone was seen a few times. The chain couples TRBV4-2 to TRBJ1-5; D might be TRBD1 (6 bases). The V and J ends lost 0 bases and 1 base respectively, with 10 bases between them. Looked up from germline, CDR1 is LGHNA and CDR2 is YNFKEQ. The length of the CDR3 is 16 residues. The CDR3 nucleotides read TGTGCCAGCAGCCAAGAAGGGGGAGGGAGCAATCAGCCCCAGCATTTT. Translation: CASSQEGGGSNQPQHF.

V gene TRBV10-3 combines with J gene TRBJ2-1, with TRBD1 as a possible D gene (5 bases). The CDR3 is made up of 12 amino acids. The germline V gene has CDR1 ENHRY and CDR2 SYGVKD. With 2 bases removed from V and 6 bases from J, the gap between germline ends came to 5 bases. CDR3 DNA: TGTGCCATCAGTGAGACAGGCAATGAGCAGTTCTTC. Its translation: CAISETGNEQFF.

The V call is TRBV5-6, the J call TRBJ1-1, with D tentatively TRBD1 (5 bases). With 0 bases removed from V and 0 bases from J, the gap between germline ends came to 9 bases. Germline values: CDR1 SGHDT, CDR2 YYEEEE. The CDR3 runs to 15 residues. In DNA form, the CDR3 reads TGTGCCAGCAGCTTGGCTGGGGGTATGAACACTGAAGCTTTCTTT. It encodes CASSLAGGMNTEAFF.